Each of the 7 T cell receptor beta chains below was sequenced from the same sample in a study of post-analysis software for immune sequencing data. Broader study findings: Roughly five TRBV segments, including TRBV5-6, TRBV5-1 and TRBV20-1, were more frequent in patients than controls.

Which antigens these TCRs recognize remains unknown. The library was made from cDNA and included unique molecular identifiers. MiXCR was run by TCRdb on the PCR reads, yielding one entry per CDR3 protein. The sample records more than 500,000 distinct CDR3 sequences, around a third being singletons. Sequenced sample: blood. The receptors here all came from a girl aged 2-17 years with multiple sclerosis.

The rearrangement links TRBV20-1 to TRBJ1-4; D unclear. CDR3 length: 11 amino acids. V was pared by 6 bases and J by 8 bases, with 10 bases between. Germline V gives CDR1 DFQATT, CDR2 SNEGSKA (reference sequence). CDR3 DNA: TGCAGTGCGCGGAACACAGAAAAACTGTTTTTT. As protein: CSARNTEKLFF.

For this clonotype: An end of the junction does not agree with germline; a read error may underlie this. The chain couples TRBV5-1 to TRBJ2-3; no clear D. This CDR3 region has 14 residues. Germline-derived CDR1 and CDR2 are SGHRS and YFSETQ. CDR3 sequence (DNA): TGCGTCAGCAGCTCAGCGACTAGCACAGATACGCAGTATTTT. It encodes CVSSSATSTDTQYF.

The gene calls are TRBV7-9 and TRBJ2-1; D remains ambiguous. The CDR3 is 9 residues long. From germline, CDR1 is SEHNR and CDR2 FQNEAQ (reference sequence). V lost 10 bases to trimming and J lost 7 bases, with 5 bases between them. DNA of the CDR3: TGTGCCATGGAAAATGAGCAGTTCTTC. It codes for CAMENEQFF.

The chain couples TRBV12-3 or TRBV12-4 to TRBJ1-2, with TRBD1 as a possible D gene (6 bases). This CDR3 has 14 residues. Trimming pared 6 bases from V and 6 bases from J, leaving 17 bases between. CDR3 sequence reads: CASRRTQGKDGYTF. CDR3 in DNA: TGTGCCAGCAGAAGAACACAGGGAAAGGATGGCTACACCTTC.

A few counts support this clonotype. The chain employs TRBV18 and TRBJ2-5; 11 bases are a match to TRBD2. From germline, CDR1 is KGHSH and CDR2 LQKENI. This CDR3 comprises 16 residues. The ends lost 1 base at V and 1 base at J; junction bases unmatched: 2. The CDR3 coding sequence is TGTGCCAGCTCACCACTTCTAGCGGGGGGCCAAGAGACCCAGTACTTC. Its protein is CASSPLLAGGQETQYF.

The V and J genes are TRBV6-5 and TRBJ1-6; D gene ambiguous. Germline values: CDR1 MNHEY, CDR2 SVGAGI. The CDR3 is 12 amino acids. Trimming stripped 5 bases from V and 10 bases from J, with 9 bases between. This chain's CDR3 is CASSGGLSPLHF. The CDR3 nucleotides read TGTGCCAGCAGTGGTGGGTTATCACCCCTCCACTTT.

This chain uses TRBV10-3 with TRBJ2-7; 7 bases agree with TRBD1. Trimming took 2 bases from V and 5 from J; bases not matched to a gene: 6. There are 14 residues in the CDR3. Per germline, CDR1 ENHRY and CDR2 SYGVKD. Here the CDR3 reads CAISESTGDNEQYF. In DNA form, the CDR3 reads TGTGCCATCAGTGAGAGTACAGGGGATAACGAGCAGTACTTC.